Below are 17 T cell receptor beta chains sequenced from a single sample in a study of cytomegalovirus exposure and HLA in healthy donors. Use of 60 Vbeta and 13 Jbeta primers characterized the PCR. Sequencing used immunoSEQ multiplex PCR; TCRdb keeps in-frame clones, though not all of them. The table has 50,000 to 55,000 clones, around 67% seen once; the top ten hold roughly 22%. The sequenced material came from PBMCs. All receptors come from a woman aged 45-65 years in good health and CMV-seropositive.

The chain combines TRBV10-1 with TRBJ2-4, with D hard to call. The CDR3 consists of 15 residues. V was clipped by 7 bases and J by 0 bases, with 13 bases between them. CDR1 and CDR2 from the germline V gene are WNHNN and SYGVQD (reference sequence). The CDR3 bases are TGCGCCAGCACCGCCGAGACTTTAGCCAAAAACATTCAGTACTTC. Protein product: CASTAETLAKNIQYF.

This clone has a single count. Here the CDR3 reads CASSLTGSYGYTF. The CDR3 nucleotides read TGTGCCAGCTCCCTCACAGGGAGCTATGGCTACACCTTC. This rearrangement joins TRBV18 to TRBJ1-2, with D perhaps matching TRBD1 (6 bases). Germline values: CDR1 KGHSH, CDR2 LQKENI. Trimming stripped 6 bases from V and 4 bases from J, with 12 bases between. The CDR3 contains 13 residues.

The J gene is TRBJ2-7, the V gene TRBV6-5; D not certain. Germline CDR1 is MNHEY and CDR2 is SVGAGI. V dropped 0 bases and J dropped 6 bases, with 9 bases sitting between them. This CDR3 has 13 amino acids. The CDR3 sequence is CASSYSKNSEQYF. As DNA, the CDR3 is TGTGCCAGCAGTTACTCTAAGAATAGCGAGCAGTACTTC.

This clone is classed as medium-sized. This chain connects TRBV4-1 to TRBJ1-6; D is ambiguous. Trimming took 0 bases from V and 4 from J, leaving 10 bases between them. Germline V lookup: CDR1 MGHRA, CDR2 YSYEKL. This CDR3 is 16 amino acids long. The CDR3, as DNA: TGCGCCAGCAGCCAAGAGAGCGACGGTTATAATTCACCCCTCCACTTT. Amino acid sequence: CASSQESDGYNSPLHF.

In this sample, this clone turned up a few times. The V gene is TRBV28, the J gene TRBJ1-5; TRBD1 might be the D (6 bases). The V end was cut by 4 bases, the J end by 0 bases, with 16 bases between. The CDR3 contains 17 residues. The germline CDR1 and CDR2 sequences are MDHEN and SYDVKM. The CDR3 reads CASSYPLQGLSNQPQHF. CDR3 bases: TGTGCCAGCAGTTACCCCTTACAGGGTCTTAGCAATCAGCCCCAGCATTTT.

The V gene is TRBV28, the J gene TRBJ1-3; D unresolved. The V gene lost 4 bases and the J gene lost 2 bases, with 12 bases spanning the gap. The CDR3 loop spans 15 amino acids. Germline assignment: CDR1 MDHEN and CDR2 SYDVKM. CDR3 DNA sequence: TGTGCCAGCAGTTCACATACAGACGCTGGAAACACCATATATTTT. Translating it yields CASSSHTDAGNTIYF.

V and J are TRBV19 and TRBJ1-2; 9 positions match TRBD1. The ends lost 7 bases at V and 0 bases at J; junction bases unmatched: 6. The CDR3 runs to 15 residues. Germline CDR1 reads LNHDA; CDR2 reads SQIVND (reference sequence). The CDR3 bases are TGTGCCAGTAATGACAGGGGGAGGACTAACTATGGCTACACCTTC. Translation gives CASNDRGRTNYGYTF.

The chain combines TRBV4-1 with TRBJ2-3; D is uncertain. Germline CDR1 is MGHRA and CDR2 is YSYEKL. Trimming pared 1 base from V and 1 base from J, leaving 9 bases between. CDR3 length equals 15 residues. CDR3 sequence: CASSQVSRRTDTQYF. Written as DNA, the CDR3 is TGCGCCAGCAGCCAAGTCTCTAGACGCACAGATACGCAGTATTTT.

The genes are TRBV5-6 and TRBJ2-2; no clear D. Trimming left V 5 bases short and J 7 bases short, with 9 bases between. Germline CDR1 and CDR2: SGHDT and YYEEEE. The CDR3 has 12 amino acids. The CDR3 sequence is CASRSPGGELFF. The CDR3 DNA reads TGTGCCAGCAGGTCCCCGGGCGGGGAGCTGTTTTTT.

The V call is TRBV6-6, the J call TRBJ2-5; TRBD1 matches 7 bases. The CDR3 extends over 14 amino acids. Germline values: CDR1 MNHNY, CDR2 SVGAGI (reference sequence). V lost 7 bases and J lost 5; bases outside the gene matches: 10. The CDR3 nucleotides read TGTGCCAGCATGGCGGTGACAGGGCGGGAGACCCAGTACTTC. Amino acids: CASMAVTGRETQYF.

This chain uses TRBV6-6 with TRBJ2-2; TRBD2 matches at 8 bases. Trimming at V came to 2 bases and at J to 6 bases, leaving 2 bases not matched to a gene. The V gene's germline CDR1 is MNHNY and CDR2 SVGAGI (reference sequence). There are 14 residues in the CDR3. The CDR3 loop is CASSYGGLAGELFF. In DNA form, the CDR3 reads TGTGCCAGCAGTTACGGGGGACTAGCCGGGGAGCTGTTTTTT.

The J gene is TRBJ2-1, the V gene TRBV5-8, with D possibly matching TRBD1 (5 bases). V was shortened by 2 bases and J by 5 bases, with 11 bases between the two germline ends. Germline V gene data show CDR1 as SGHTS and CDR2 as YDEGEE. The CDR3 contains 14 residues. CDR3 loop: CASSFMTANNEQFF. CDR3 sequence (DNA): TGTGCCAGCAGCTTCATGACAGCCAACAATGAGCAGTTCTTC.

The CDR3 bases are TGTGCCAGTAGTATAGAGTACACAGATACGCAGTATTTT. Its protein is CASSIEYTDTQYF. The chain combines TRBV19 with TRBJ2-3; D not certain. V lost 0 bases and J 2 bases, leaving 3 bases between the germline ends. Looked up from germline, CDR1 is LNHDA and CDR2 is SQIVND (reference sequence). CDR3 size: 13 residues.

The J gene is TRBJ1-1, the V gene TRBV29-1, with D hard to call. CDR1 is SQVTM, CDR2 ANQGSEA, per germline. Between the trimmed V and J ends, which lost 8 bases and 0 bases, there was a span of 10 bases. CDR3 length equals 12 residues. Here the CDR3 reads CSPTVVNTEAFF. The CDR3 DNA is TGCAGCCCCACGGTGGTGAACACTGAAGCTTTCTTT. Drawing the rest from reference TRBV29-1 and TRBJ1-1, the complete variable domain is SAVISQKPSRDICQRGTSLTIQCQVDSQVTMMFWYRQQPGQSLTLIATANQGSEATYESGFVIDKFPISRPNLTFSTLTVSNMSPEDSSIYLCSPTVVNTEAFFGQGTRLTVV.

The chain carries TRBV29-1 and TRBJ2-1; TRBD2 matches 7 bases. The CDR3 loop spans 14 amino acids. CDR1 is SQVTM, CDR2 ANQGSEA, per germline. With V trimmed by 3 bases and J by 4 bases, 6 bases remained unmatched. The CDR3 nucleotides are TGCAGCGTTGAGGTAGCGGGTCTTTACAATGAGCAGTTCTTC. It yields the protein CSVEVAGLYNEQFF.

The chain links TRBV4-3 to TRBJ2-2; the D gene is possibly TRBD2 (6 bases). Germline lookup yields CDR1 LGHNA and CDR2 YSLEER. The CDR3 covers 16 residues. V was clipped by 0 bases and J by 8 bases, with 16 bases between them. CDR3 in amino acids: CASSQDGPGGIGELFF. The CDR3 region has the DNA TGCGCCAGCAGCCAAGATGGGCCCGGCGGGATTGGGGAGCTGTTTTTT.

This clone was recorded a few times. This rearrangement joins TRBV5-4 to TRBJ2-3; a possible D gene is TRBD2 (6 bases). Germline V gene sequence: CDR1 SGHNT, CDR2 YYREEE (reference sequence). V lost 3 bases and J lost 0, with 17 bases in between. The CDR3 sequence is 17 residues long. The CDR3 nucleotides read TGTGCCAGCAGCTATAGGTGGCGGGGAGATAGCACAGATACGCAGTATTTT. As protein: CASSYRWRGDSTDTQYF.